A selection of T cell receptor beta chains follows, all from one sample in a study of PD-L1 blockade in urothelial cancer. Assay used: immunoSEQ multiplex PCR; TCRdb lists only in-frame clones, some missing. Of around 50,000 clones listed, approximately 85% were seen once; the top ten hold around 1.9%. The source material was PBMCs, sampled around atezolizumab (anti-PD-L1) treatment. The receptor set was obtained from a middle-aged man with urothelial cancer. The CDR3 runs from the conserved cysteine through the conserved F or W. D genes are given only for firm matches. A clone size is listed for some rows: how often the clone was seen (once, few, many), or a class if it is expanded.

>TRBD1|TRBJ2-3|NA|TRBV14|15
CASSPWGQGQDTQYF
TGTGCCAGCAGCCCATGGGGACAGGGACAAGATACGCAGTATTTT
>NA|TRBJ1-2|NA|TRBV9|14
CASSVAAQAYGYTF
TGTGCCAGCAGCGTCGCGGCACAAGCCTATGGCTACACCTTC
>NA|TRBJ1-5|NA|TRBV10-2|14
CASRGLDTIQPQHF
TGCGCCAGCAGGGGACTTGACACGATTCAGCCCCAGCATTTT
>NA|TRBJ1-5|few|TRBV10-1|15
CASRVDTTRNQPQHF
TGCGCCAGCAGAGTTGACACGACACGCAATCAGCCCCAGCATTTT
>TRBD1|TRBJ2-7|NA|TRBV30|13
CAWSLGQGYEQYF
TGTGCCTGGAGTTTGGGACAGGGCTACGAGCAGTACTTC
>NA|TRBJ2-5|NA|TRBV6-1|17
CASSVHKNRDLGGTQYF
TGTGCCAGCAGTGTACACAAAAACCGGGACCTGGGGGGGACCCAGTACTTC
>NA|TRBJ2-7|NA|TRBV15|14
CATSRDRGNYEQYF
TGTGCCACCAGCAGAGATCGCGGGAATTACGAGCAGTACTTC
>NA|TRBJ2-7|NA|TRBV29-1|10
CSVFAYEQYF
TGCAGCGTGTTCGCCTACGAGCAGTACTTC
>NA|TRBJ1-1|NA|TRBV2|11
CASSEATEAFF
TGTGCCAGCAGTGAGGCTACTGAAGCTTTCTTT
>TRBD1|TRBJ2-1|NA|TRBV30|10
CACMTGGQFF
TGTGCCTGTATGACAGGGGGCCAGTTCTTC
>NA|TRBJ2-7|NA|TRBV7-9|11
CASSPQYEQYF
TGTGCCAGCAGCCCTCAGTACGAGCAGTACTTC
>NA|TRBJ1-5|once|TRBV2|14
CASSLEGTRQPQHF
TGTGCCAGCAGCCTTGAGGGTACGCGTCAGCCCCAGCATTTT
>TRBD1|TRBJ2-7|NA|TRBV12-5|15
CASGLVQGQGYEQYF
TGTGCTAGTGGTTTGGTACAAGGACAGGGCTACGAGCAGTACTTC
>NA|TRBJ2-5|NA|TRBV5-1|12
CASSSQKETQYF
TGCGCCAGCAGCTCACAGAAAGAGACCCAGTACTTC
>TRBD2|TRBJ2-1|NA|TRBV19|17
CASSMVGAGEAYNEQFF
TGTGCCAGTAGTATGGTTGGGGCGGGAGAGGCCTACAATGAGCAGTTCTTC
>TRBD2|TRBJ2-7|NA|TRBV10-1|15
CASSEVTSGRDEQYF
TGCGCCAGCAGTGAGGTCACTAGCGGCAGAGACGAGCAGTACTTC
>NA|TRBJ1-1|NA|TRBV10-2|13
CASRVTGQVEAFF
TGCGCCAGCCGCGTTACAGGACAAGTTGAAGCTTTCTTT
>TRBD1|TRBJ2-3|NA|TRBV28|17
CASSLGTGRRGTDTQYF
TGTGCCAGCAGTCTAGGGACAGGGAGGAGGGGAACAGATACGCAGTATTTT
>NA|TRBJ2-4|few|TRBV25-1|13
CASSAGDKNIQYF
TGTGCCAGCAGTGCGGGGGACAAAAACATTCAGTACTTC
>NA|TRBJ1-5|NA|TRBV27|15
CASSSQGNSNQPQHF
TGTGCCAGCAGTTCCCAGGGGAATAGCAATCAGCCCCAGCATTTT
>TRBD1|TRBJ2-3|NA|TRBV5-1|14
CASSLGDSPDTQYF
TGCGCCAGCAGCTTGGGGGACAGTCCAGATACGCAGTATTTT
>NA|TRBJ1-1|NA|TRBV10-2|14
CASRGPDRNTEAFF
TGCGCCAGCAGGGGGCCGGACAGAAACACTGAAGCTTTCTTT
>NA|TRBJ2-1|NA|TRBV27|14
CASSSPAVYNEQFF
TGTGCCAGCAGTTCCCCAGCGGTATACAATGAGCAGTTCTTC
>TRBD1|TRBJ2-7|once|TRBV7-2|14
CASSSGTGYYEQYF
TGTGCCAGCAGCTCCGGGACAGGGTACTACGAGCAGTACTTC
>TRBD1|TRBJ1-2|few|TRBV29-1|13
CSVAHSGGEGYTF
TGCAGCGTCGCGCATTCAGGGGGAGAAGGCTACACCTTC
>TRBD1|TRBJ1-6|NA|TRBV19|15
CASSSPGQGFSPLHF
TGTGCCAGTAGTTCACCGGGACAGGGGTTTTCACCCCTCCACTTT
>NA|TRBJ1-4|NA|TRBV19|11
CASRKTEKLFF
TGTGCCAGTAGGAAGACAGAAAAACTGTTTTTT